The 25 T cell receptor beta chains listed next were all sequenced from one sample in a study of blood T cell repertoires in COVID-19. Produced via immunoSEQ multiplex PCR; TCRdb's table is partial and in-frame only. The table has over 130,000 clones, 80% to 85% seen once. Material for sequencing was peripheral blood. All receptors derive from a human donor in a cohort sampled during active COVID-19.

The CDR3 here is CASSLAGRENEKLFF. CDR3 nucleotide sequence: TGTGCCAGCAGCTTGGCCGGCAGGGAAAATGAAAAACTGTTTTTT. V is TRBV5-8 and J is TRBJ1-4, with D possibly matching TRBD1 (5 bases). Germline V lookup: CDR1 SGHTS, CDR2 YDEGEE. The CDR3 loop spans 15 amino acids. Trimming removed 0 bases from V and 5 bases from J, with 11 bases in between.

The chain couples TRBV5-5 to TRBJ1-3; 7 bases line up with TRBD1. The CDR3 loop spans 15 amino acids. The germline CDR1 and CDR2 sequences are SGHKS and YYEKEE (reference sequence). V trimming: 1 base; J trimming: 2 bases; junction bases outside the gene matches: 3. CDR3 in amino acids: CASSLTDRAGNTIYF. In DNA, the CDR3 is TGTGCCAGCAGCTTGACCGACAGGGCTGGAAACACCATATATTTT.

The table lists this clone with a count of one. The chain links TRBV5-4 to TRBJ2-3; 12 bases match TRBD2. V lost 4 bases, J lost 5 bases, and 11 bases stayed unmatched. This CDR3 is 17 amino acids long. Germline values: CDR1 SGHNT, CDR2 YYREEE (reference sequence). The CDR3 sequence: CASSPLPSGGVRDTQYF. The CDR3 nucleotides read TGTGCCAGCAGCCCATTACCTAGCGGGGGGGTGAGAGATACGCAGTATTTT.

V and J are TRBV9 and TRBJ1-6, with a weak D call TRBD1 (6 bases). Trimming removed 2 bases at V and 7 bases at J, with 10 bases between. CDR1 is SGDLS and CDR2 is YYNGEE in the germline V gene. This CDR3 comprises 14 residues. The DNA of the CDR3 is TGTGCCAGCAGCGTCGGGGACAAAAATTCACCCCTCCACTTT. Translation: CASSVGDKNSPLHF.

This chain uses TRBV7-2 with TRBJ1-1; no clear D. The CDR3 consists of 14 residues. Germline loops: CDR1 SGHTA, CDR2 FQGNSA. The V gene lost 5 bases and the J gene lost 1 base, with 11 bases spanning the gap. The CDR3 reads CASSAGLTNTEAFF. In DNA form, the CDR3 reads TGTGCCAGCAGCGCCGGACTGACGAACACTGAAGCTTTCTTT.

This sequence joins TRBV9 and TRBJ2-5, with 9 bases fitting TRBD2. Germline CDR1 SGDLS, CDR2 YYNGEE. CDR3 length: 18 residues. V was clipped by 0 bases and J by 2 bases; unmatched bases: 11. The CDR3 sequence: CASSVGGSGGNRQETQYF. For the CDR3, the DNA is TGTGCCAGCAGCGTAGGGGGTAGCGGGGGAAATCGACAAGAGACCCAGTACTTC.

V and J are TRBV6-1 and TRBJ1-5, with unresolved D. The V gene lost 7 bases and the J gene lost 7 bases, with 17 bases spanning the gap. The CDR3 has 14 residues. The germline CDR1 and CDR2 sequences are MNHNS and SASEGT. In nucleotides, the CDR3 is TGTGCCAGCAACGAACTGGGCGCCGAGCAGCCCCAGCATTTT. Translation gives CASNELGAEQPQHF.

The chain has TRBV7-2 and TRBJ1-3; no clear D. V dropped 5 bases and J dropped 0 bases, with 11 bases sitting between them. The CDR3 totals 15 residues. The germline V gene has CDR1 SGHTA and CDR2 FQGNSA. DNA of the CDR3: TGTGCCAGCAGCCCCCCCGGTTTCTCTGGAAACACCATATATTTT. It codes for CASSPPGFSGNTIYF.

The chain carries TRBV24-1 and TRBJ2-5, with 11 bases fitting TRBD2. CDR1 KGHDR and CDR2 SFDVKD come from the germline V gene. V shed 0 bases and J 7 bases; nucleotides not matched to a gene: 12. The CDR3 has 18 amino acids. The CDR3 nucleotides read TGTGCCACCAGTGATTTGCTAGCGGGGGGCGAAATATCACTGACCCAGTACTTC. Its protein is CATSDLLAGGEISLTQYF.

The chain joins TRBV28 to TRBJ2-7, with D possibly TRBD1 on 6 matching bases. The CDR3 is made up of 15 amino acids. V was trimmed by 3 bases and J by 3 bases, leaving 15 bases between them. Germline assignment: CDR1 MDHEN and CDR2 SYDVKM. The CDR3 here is CASSLPGARDYEQYF. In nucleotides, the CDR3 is TGTGCCAGCAGTTTGCCAGGGGCAAGGGACTACGAGCAGTACTTC.

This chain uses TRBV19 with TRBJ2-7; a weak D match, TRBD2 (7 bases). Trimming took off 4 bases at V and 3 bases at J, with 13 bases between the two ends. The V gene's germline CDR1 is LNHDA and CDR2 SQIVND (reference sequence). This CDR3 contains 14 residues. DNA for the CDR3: TGTGCCAGTAGTAGGGGGGGCAGCTTCTACGAGCAGTACTTC. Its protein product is CASSRGGSFYEQYF.

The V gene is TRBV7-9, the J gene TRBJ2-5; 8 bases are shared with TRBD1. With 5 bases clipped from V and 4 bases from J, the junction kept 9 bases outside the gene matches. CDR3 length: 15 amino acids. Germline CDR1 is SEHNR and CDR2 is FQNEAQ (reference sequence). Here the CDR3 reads CASSRETGVAETQYF. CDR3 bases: TGTGCCAGCAGCCGTGAGACAGGGGTTGCAGAGACCCAGTACTTC.

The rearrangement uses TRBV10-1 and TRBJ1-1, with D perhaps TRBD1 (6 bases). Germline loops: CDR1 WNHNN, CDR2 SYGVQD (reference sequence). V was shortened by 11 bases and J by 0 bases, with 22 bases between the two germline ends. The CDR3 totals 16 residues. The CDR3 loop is CARTLTGLGVNTEAFF. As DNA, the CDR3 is TGCGCCCGAACCCTGACAGGTTTGGGAGTGAACACTGAAGCTTTCTTT.

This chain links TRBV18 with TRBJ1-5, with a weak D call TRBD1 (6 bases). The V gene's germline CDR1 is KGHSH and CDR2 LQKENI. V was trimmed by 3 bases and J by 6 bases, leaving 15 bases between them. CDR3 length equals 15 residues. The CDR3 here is CASSPTGSSLQPQHF. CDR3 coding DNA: TGTGCCAGCTCACCCACAGGGTCGTCACTTCAGCCCCAGCATTTT.

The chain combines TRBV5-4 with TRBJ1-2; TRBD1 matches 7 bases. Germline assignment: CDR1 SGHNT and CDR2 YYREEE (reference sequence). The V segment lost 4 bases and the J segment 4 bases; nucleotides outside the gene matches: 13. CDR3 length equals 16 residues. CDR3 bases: TGTGCCAGCAGCACCGGGACAGTAAATACCCTCTATGGCTACACCTTC. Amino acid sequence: CASSTGTVNTLYGYTF.

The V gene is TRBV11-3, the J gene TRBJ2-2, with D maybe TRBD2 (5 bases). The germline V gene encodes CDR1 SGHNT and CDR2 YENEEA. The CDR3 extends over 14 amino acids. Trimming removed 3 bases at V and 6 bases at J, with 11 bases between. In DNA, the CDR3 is TGTGCCAGCAGCTTCGGCAAGAGGGCCGGGGAGCTGTTTTTT. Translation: CASSFGKRAGELFF.

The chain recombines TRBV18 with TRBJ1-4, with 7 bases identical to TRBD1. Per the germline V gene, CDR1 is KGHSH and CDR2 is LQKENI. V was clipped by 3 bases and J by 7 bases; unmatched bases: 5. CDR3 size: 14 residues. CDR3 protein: CASSPGQRPEKLFF. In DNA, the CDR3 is TGTGCCAGCTCACCGGGACAGAGGCCTGAAAAACTGTTTTTT.

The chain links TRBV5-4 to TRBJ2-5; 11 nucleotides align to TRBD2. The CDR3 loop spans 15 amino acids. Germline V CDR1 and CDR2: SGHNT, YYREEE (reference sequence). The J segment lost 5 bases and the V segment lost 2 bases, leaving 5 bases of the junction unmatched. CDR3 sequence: CASSFGLAGGETQYF. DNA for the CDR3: TGTGCCAGCAGCTTTGGACTAGCGGGCGGGGAGACCCAGTACTTC.

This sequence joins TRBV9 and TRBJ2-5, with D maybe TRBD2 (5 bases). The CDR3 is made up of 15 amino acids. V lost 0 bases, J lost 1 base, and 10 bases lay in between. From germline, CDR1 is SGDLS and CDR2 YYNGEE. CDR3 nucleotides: TGTGCCAGCAGCGTAGATCGAGGAGGCCAAGAGACCCAGTACTTC. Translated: CASSVDRGGQETQYF. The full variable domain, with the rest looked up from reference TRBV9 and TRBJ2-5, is DSGVTQTPKHLITATGQRVTLRCSPRSGDLSVYWYQQSLDQGLQFLIQYYNGEERAKGNILERFSAQQFPDLHSELNLSSLELGDSALYFCASSVDRGGQETQYFGPGTRLLVL.

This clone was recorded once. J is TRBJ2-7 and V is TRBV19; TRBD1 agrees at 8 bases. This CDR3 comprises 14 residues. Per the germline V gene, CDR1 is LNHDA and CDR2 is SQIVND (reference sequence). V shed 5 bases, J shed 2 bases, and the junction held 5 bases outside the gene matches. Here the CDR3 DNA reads TGTGCCAGTAGTCCAGGGACAGGCCCCTACGAGCAGTACTTC. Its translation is CASSPGTGPYEQYF.

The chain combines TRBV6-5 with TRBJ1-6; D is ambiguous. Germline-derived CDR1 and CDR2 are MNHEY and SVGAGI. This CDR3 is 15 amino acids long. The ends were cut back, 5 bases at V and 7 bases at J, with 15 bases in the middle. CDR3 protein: CASSTRLQTNSPLHF. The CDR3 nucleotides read TGTGCCAGCAGTACGCGCCTACAGACCAATTCACCCCTCCACTTT.

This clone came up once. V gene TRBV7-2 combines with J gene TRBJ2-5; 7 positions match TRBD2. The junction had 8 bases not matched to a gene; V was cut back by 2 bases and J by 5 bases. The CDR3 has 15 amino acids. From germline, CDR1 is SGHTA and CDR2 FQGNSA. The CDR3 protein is CASSLQRGPRETQYF. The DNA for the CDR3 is TGTGCCAGCAGCTTACAGCGGGGCCCTAGGGAGACCCAGTACTTC.

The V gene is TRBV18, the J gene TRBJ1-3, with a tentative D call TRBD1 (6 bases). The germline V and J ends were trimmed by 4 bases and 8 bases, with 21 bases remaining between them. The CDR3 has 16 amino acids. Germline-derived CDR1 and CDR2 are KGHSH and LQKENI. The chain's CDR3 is CASSLPGAQKRDTIYF. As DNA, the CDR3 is TGTGCCAGCTCACTACCAGGGGCCCAAAAGCGGGACACCATATATTTT.

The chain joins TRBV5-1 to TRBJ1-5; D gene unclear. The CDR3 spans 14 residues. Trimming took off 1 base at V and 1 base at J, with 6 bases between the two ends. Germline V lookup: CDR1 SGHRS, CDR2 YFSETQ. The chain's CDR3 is CASSLSGSNQPQHF. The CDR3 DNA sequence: TGCGCCAGCAGCTTGTCAGGCAGCAATCAGCCCCAGCATTTT.

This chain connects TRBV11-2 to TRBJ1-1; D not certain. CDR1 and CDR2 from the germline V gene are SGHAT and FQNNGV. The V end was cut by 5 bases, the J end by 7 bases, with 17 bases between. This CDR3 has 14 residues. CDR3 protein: CASSRSGDGGEAFF. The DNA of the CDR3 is TGTGCCAGCAGCAGATCCGGGGATGGCGGTGAAGCTTTCTTT. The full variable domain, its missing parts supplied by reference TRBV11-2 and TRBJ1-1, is EAGVAQSPRYKIIEKRQSVAFWCNPISGHATLYWYQQILGQGPKLLIQFQNNGVVDDSQLPKDRFSAERLKGVDSTLKIQPAKLEDSAVYLCASSRSGDGGEAFFGQGTRLTVV.